These 27 T cell receptor beta chains originate from one sample sequenced in a study of human T cells and chemical hapten exposure. TCRdb re-analysed the RACE reads in MiXCR, keeping a single row per CDR3 protein. Among 40,000 or so distinct CDR3 sequences listed, roughly 13% were seen once. Noted time point: patch test 3, about 24 weeks after DPC sensitization. Indicated treatment: therapeutic diphenylcyclopropenone sensitization with weekly scalp DPC. Unfractionated whole blood yielded total RNA. This specimen was whole blood, taken in connection with sensitization to the hapten diphenylcyclopropenone (DPC). Receptor source: a woman in her 40s with alopecia areata. Some clones in this sample may be carry-over from other donors' samples.

Many counts were recorded for this clonotype. V is TRBV18 and J is TRBJ1-1, with D tentatively TRBD1 (5 bases). The CDR3 is made up of 12 amino acids. Germline V gene data show CDR1 as KGHSH and CDR2 as LQKENI. Trimming took 4 bases from V and 6 from J, leaving 9 bases between them. For the CDR3, the DNA is TGTGCCAGCTCACGGGTGGGGGCTGAAGCTTTCTTT. The encoded protein is CASSRVGAEAFF.

This clonotype appeared many times. This chain uses TRBV7-8 with TRBJ2-1, with D possibly being TRBD2 (6 bases). Trimming took 1 base from V and 4 from J, leaving 8 bases between them. The CDR3 consists of 14 residues. Looked up from germline, CDR1 is SGHVS and CDR2 is FQNEAQ. CDR3 DNA sequence: TGTGCCAGCAGCTTAGAACGGGGGTACAATGAGCAGTTCTTC. This sequence encodes CASSLERGYNEQFF.

This clonotype was recorded at least ten times. V and J are TRBV6-5 and TRBJ2-1; 8 positions match TRBD1. This CDR3 spans 18 amino acids. CDR1 is MNHEY, CDR2 SVGAGI, per germline. The J segment lost 4 bases and the V segment lost 0 bases, leaving 11 bases of the junction unmatched. The CDR3 reads CASSYSSFGDRRYNEQFF. DNA of the CDR3: TGTGCCAGCAGTTACTCGAGCTTCGGGGACAGGCGATACAATGAGCAGTTCTTC.

The J gene is TRBJ1-2, the V gene TRBV21-1; the table's D call, TRBD1, has no DNA check behind it. TRBV21-1 corresponds to a pseudogene. The CDR3 contains 15 residues. CDR3 DNA: TGTGCCAGCAGCAAATACGGGAAGGGAAACTATGGCTACACCTTC. It encodes CASSKYGKGNYGYTF.

The V and J genes are TRBV29-1 and TRBJ2-3; possible D gene TRBD2, 5 bases. The CDR3 is made up of 14 amino acids. Between the trimmed V and J ends, which lost 4 bases and 1 base, there was a span of 12 bases. CDR1 is SQVTM and CDR2 is ANQGSEA in the germline V gene. The DNA of the CDR3 is TGCAGCGTTGTCCTCCTAGCTGGCACAGATACGCAGTATTTT. Translated: CSVVLLAGTDTQYF.

The chain links TRBV18 to TRBJ1-4, with 7 nucleotides matching TRBD1. Germline V gene lookup returns CDR1 KGHSH and CDR2 LQKENI. Germline trimming cut 3 bases from V and 5 bases from J; bases unmatched to any gene: 3. The CDR3 has 14 residues. CDR3 residues: CASSPGGGNEKLFF. CDR3 bases: TGTGCCAGCTCACCCGGAGGGGGCAATGAAAAACTGTTTTTT.

The V and J genes are TRBV28 and TRBJ1-3; 9 nucleotides agree with TRBD1. J gave up 4 bases and V 5 bases, and 3 bases lay outside the gene matches. CDR3 length: 14 amino acids. Germline V gene lookup returns CDR1 MDHEN and CDR2 SYDVKM. This chain's CDR3 is CASSNRGLGNTIYF. CDR3 DNA sequence: TGTGCCAGCAGTAACAGGGGGCTAGGAAACACCATATATTTT.

The chain links TRBV29-1 to TRBJ2-3; D unclear. CDR1 and CDR2 (germline): SQVTM, ANQGSEA. Trimming pared 5 bases from V and 2 bases from J, leaving 2 bases between. The CDR3 is made up of 10 amino acids. Written as DNA, the CDR3 is TGCAGCGTTTTCACAGATACGCAGTATTTT. It translates to CSVFTDTQYF.

The chain has TRBV5-1 and TRBJ2-7; 13 bases align to TRBD2. There are 15 residues in the CDR3. With V trimmed by 4 bases and J by 4 bases, 5 bases remained unmatched. Per the germline V gene, CDR1 is SGHRS and CDR2 is YFSETQ. The CDR3, as DNA: TGCGCCAGCAGCCCACGGACTAGCGGGAGATACGAGCAGTACTTC. Protein sequence: CASSPRTSGRYEQYF.

This clonotype was detected ten times or more. The genes are TRBV20-1 and TRBJ1-1; D possibly corresponds to TRBD1 (5 bases). From germline, CDR1 is DFQATT and CDR2 SNEGSKA (reference sequence). The CDR3 consists of 15 residues. The germline V and J ends were trimmed by 3 bases and 0 bases, with 14 bases remaining between them. The CDR3: CSASRRGAVNTEAFF. CDR3 coding DNA: TGCAGTGCTAGTCGGCGAGGGGCCGTGAACACTGAAGCTTTCTTT.

This clonotype occurred a few times. The V gene is TRBV29-1, the J gene TRBJ1-2, with 9 bases lining up with TRBD1. Germline V gene lookup returns CDR1 SQVTM and CDR2 ANQGSEA. Trimming cost V 5 bases and J 4 bases; bases outside gene matches: 8. This CDR3 has 14 residues. The CDR3 coding sequence is TGCAGCGTTAACTCCGACAGGGGGGCCTATGGCTACACCTTC. This codes for CSVNSDRGAYGYTF.

This clonotype has ten or more counts. V gene TRBV7-6 combines with J gene TRBJ1-1; 9 bases line up with TRBD1. Per the germline V gene, CDR1 is SGHVS and CDR2 is FNYEAQ. V lost 5 bases and J lost 6; bases outside the gene matches: 16. The CDR3 runs to 17 residues. CDR3 loop: CASSVRPGQGPGAEAFF. Written as DNA, the CDR3 is TGTGCCAGCAGCGTTAGGCCGGGACAGGGACCTGGGGCTGAAGCTTTCTTT.

Remarks on this clonotype: A clone one base away is much larger, so this may be a read error. The rearrangement joins TRBV29-1 to TRBJ2-7, with D unclear. The germline CDR1 and CDR2 sequences are SQVTM and ANQGSEA. The CDR3 is 12 amino acids. CDR3: CSVGSDNYERYF. The CDR3 DNA reads TGCAGCGTCGGAAGCGACAATTACGAGCGGTACTTC.

This clonotype was seen a handful of times. V and J are TRBV12-3 or TRBV12-4 and TRBJ1-1, with a possible D match to TRBD1 (5 bases). This CDR3 region has 13 residues. Trimming stripped 3 bases from V and 4 bases from J, with 9 bases between. CDR3 loop: CASSFQGATEAFF. The CDR3 DNA sequence: TGTGCCAGCAGTTTTCAGGGCGCCACTGAAGCTTTCTTT.

This clonotype was observed a handful of times. The chain employs TRBV29-1 and TRBJ2-7, with D unresolved. The germline CDR1 and CDR2 sequences are SQVTM and ANQGSEA. The CDR3 totals 13 residues. V gave up 4 bases and J gave up 4 bases, with 14 bases separating them. The DNA for the CDR3 is TGCAGCGTTGGGGCAGGAATAAATTACGAGCAGTACTTC. The encoded protein is CSVGAGINYEQYF.

CDR3 sequence: CASSVQGHNNEQFF. In DNA form, the CDR3 reads TGCGCCAGCAGCGTACAGGGGCATAACAATGAGCAGTTCTTC. The chain links TRBV5-1 to TRBJ2-1, with TRBD1 matching 7 bases. With 4 bases clipped from V and 5 bases from J, the junction kept 6 bases outside the gene matches. Germline assignment: CDR1 SGHRS and CDR2 YFSETQ. This CDR3 is 14 amino acids long.

The sample holds many counts of this clonotype. The rearrangement links TRBV5-1 to TRBJ2-1; 9 bases align to TRBD2. J was trimmed by 4 bases and V by 5 bases; bases with no gene match: 7. The CDR3 loop spans 15 amino acids. Looked up from germline, CDR1 is SGHRS and CDR2 is YFSETQ. DNA for the CDR3: TGCGCCAGCAGGGTGAGACTAGCGGCTTACAATGAGCAGTTCTTC. The encoded protein is CASRVRLAAYNEQFF.

This clonotype was observed at least ten times. The rearrangement joins TRBV5-1 to TRBJ1-2; possible D gene TRBD1, 5 bases. This CDR3 is built from 13 residues. Germline assignment: CDR1 SGHRS and CDR2 YFSETQ. V was shortened by 0 bases and J by 8 bases, with 11 bases between the two germline ends. The CDR3 region has the DNA TGCGCCAGCAGCTTGGAAAGGGACGGGGGCTACACCTTC. Its protein is CASSLERDGGYTF. The full variable domain, in which reference TRBV5-1 and TRBJ1-2 provide the parts outside the CDR3, is KAGVTQTPRYLIKTRGQQVTLSCSPISGHRSVSWYQQTPGQGLQFLFEYFSETQRNKGNFPGRFSGRQFSNSRSEMNVSTLELGDSALYLCASSLERDGGYTFGSGTRLTVV.

This clonotype was found many times. The J gene is TRBJ1-4, the V gene TRBV12-3 or TRBV12-4; a weak D match, TRBD1 (6 bases). The V end was cut by 3 bases, the J end by 8 bases, with 13 bases between. The CDR3 consists of 14 residues. The CDR3 sequence: CASSLRGTGEKLFF. The CDR3 DNA follows: TGTGCCAGCAGTTTGAGGGGGACGGGGGAAAAACTGTTTTTT.

This clonotype came up many times. The CDR3 DNA reads TGTGCCAGCAGCGTAGGCCCGTTGGACACCATATATTTT. Translating gives CASSVGPLDTIYF. The genes are TRBV9 and TRBJ1-3; D not certain. The CDR3 contains 13 residues. Germline assignment: CDR1 SGDLS and CDR2 YYNGEE. With 0 bases removed from V and 8 bases from J, the gap between germline ends came to 9 bases. Drawing the rest from reference TRBV9 and TRBJ1-3, the complete variable domain is DSGVTQTPKHLITATGQRVTLRCSPRSGDLSVYWYQQSLDQGLQFLIQYYNGEERAKGNILERFSAQQFPDLHSELNLSSLELGDSALYFCASSVGPLDTIYFGEGSWLTVV.

This clonotype was counted at least ten times. The chain joins TRBV29-1 to TRBJ1-2; TRBD1 matches at 7 bases. Germline loops: CDR1 SQVTM, CDR2 ANQGSEA. The CDR3 consists of 13 residues. With V trimmed by 5 bases and J by 4 bases, 7 bases remained unmatched. The CDR3 region has the DNA TGCAGCGTTCCGACAGGGATCCGCTATGGCTACACCTTC. Protein sequence: CSVPTGIRYGYTF.

The chain has TRBV7-9 and TRBJ1-2; no clear D. The V gene's germline CDR1 is SEHNR and CDR2 FQNEAQ (reference sequence). The CDR3 totals 12 residues. Trimming left V 5 bases short and J 8 bases short, with 12 bases between. The CDR3 DNA is TGTGCCAGCAGCAGGGCAGTAGAAGGCTACACCTTC. Protein product: CASSRAVEGYTF.

There are many counts of this clonotype. The V call is TRBV12-3 or TRBV12-4, the J call TRBJ1-1; D call uncertain. CDR3 length equals 11 residues. Trimming shortened V by 4 bases and J by 7 bases, and 7 bases separated the two germline ends. The CDR3 DNA is TGTGCCAGCAGTTCGACTCGTGAAGCTTTCTTT. This sequence encodes CASSSTREAFF.

This clonotype was picked up many times. The V call is TRBV7-6, the J call TRBJ2-7; tentatively, D is TRBD1 (7 bases). The CDR3 sequence is 15 residues long. From germline, CDR1 is SGHVS and CDR2 FNYEAQ. With 5 bases removed from V and 0 bases from J, the gap between germline ends came to 14 bases. This chain's CDR3 is CASSPGGTFSYEQYF. In DNA form, the CDR3 reads TGTGCCAGCAGCCCAGGGGGGACTTTCTCCTACGAGCAGTACTTC.

This clonotype was seen ten or more times. The V call is TRBV19, the J call TRBJ1-5; TRBD1 is a possible D gene (5 bases). Germline assignment: CDR1 LNHDA and CDR2 SQIVND (reference sequence). The CDR3 is 14 residues long. V shed 3 bases and J shed 7 bases, with 13 bases lying between them. The CDR3 is CASSMQLWGQPQHF. CDR3 in DNA: TGTGCCAGTAGTATGCAGCTCTGGGGGCAGCCCCAGCATTTT.

This clonotype turned up a few times. For the CDR3, the DNA is TGTGCCAGCAGCCGAGTTGGGAGACCCACCGGGGAGCTGTTTTTT. This codes for CASSRVGRPTGELFF. This chain connects TRBV11-2 to TRBJ2-2, with D possibly being TRBD2 (5 bases). The CDR3 extends over 15 amino acids. In germline, CDR1 is SGHAT, CDR2 FQNNGV. V was trimmed by 5 bases and J by 4 bases, leaving 14 bases between them. Full variable domain (remainder filled in from reference TRBV11-2 and TRBJ2-2): EAGVAQSPRYKIIEKRQSVAFWCNPISGHATLYWYQQILGQGPKLLIQFQNNGVVDDSQLPKDRFSAERLKGVDSTLKIQPAKLEDSAVYLCASSRVGRPTGELFFGEGSRLTVL.

This chain links TRBV5-5 with TRBJ2-5; 13 bases are a match to TRBD2. This CDR3 region has 16 residues. V was pared by 4 bases and J by 6 bases, with 9 bases of the junction left unmatched. Germline V gene lookup returns CDR1 SGHKS and CDR2 YYEKEE (reference sequence). The CDR3 reads CASSHRTSGSLKTQYF. The CDR3 DNA sequence: TGTGCCAGCAGCCACCGGACTAGCGGGAGCCTTAAGACCCAGTACTTC.